This T cell receptor (beta chain) was sequenced in a study of CD8 T cells in Susac syndrome (dated by TCRdb to the late 2010s). Notes on the research overall: Among the Susac syndrome patients who were sequenced, clinically active disease was present in about six and clinical remission was observed in eight or nine. At blood withdrawal, Susac syndrome patients were therapy-naive, treated with corticosteroids (with IVIg additionally given to some), or treated with IVIg alone. The study used repertoire sequencing to test whether antigen drove CD8+ T cell activation and differentiation in Susac syndrome.

High-throughput TCR beta sequencing profiled peripheral blood CD8+ and CD4+ T cells from healthy donors, Susac syndrome patients and multiple sclerosis patients. The Susac syndrome patients fulfilled recently defined diagnostic criteria for either definite or probable disease. Bulk CD8+ and CD4+ T cells were purified by magnetic negative isolation, whereas CD8+ TEMRA cells were enriched by FACS. Blood was collected in EDTA tubes and processed within 24 hours, with PBMCs isolated through density gradient centrifugation. PBMCs intended for TCR sequencing were frozen in liquid nitrogen and were later thawed in a 37 degrees C water bath. The sorted or isolated CD4+, CD8+ and CD8+ TEMRA cells had a purity of 90% or higher. Trimming at the junction amounts to 0 bases on V and 8 bases on J, and the germline ends lie 16 bases apart. Via the germline V gene, CDR1 is SGHRS and CDR2 YFSETQ. The CDR3 covers 15 residues, taking in both the cysteine and the phenylalanine. Only the CDR3 part of the read is kept: 45 bases, read in frame from the first base.

With respect to this clonotype: The target of this receptor is not known. Base quality data are lacking; no much larger clone is found one base away.

RNA was extracted using the RNeasy kit, and about 0.5 to 1 ug of the RNA was reverse transcribed with random hexamers. The immunoSEQ multiplex PCR assay, covering 54 Vbeta and 13 Jbeta segments, was used to amplify TCR beta CDR3 regions. To correct PCR amplification bias, a synthetic template baseline was used for both primer optimization and computational correction. From the authors' description of their analysis: Reads were annotated to V, D and J genes per IMGT and analyzed with immunoSEQ Analyzer, keeping only productive sequences. Clonality was computed as one minus Shannon entropy normalized by log2 of the number of productive unique sequences. For each patient and control, public and private clones were evaluated among the 100 most prevalent clones. Clones were defined as Susac-specific when absent from the healthy and MS cohorts, from roughly 1,100 published viral clones and from other ImmuneACCESS disease sequences. TCRdb applied fastp at Q25 and MiXCR to the public reads, then kept only in-frame beta chains. Every distinct CDR3 protein forms one entry, paired with its most common genes and DNA. TCRdb assigned the V and J calls; the authors' analysis was not used. For this sample there are 120,000 or so distinct CDR3 sequences; roughly 95% appear just once. Of the sample, roughly 0.14% is held by the ten largest clones.

Overall study results and their limits: The number of individuals in the TCR sequencing and HLA analysis was recognized as being relatively small. In the CD4+ T cell repertoire of Susac syndrome patients, clonal expansion was not detected.

The sequenced sample was CD4+ T cells from PBMCs. This receptor was obtained from a human donor with Susac syndrome. The V and J genes are TRBV5-1 and TRBJ2-3; the D gene could be either TRBD1 or TRBD2, each agreeing at 6 bases. The bases read TGCGCCAGCAGCTTGGAATGGGGGGCGCAGGCTACGCAGTATTTT. It specifies CASSLEWGAQATQYF. Reference TRBV5-1 and TRBJ2-3 proteins supply the regions before and after the CDR3; the full variable domain is: KAGVTQTPRYLIKTRGQQVTLSCSPISGHRSVSWYQQTPGQGLQFLFEYFSETQRNKGNFPGRFSGRQFSNSRSEMNVSTLELGDSALYLCASSLEWGAQATQYFGPGTRLTVL.